The entry that follows covers one T cell receptor beta chain sequence. Every one of the donors was a Caucasian adult that lived in Nashville, Tennessee. Only in-frame clones appear in the TCRdb table, and some are missing; sequencing was by immunoSEQ multiplex PCR. The sample contains hundreds of thousands of clones, approximately 97% of which appear only once. These data belong to a study of shared clonotypes between healthy human individuals. From germline, CDR1 is SGDLS and CDR2 YYNGEE. V was cut by 0 bases and J by 5 bases, with 8 bases left in between. The CDR3 sequence is 13 residues long. Specimen: naive CD4+ T cells sorted from blood. As to subset: CD45RA+ positively selected. This TCR was recovered from a woman in her 30s in good health. This chain links TRBV9 with TRBJ2-5; weak D call: TRBD2 (5 bases). DNA of the CDR3: TGTGCCAGCAGCGTAGCGGGGTCGGAGACCCAGTACTTC. Protein: CASSVAGSETQYF. The variable domain in full, completed from reference TRBV9 and TRBJ2-5, reads DSGVTQTPKHLITATGQRVTLRCSPRSGDLSVYWYQQSLDQGLQFLIQYYNGEERAKGNILERFSAQQFPDLHSELNLSSLELGDSALYFCASSVAGSETQYFGPGTRLLVL.